One T cell receptor (beta chain) is described in this entry. The repertoire was sequenced with immunoSEQ multiplex PCR; TCRdb's copy has only in-frame clones and lacks some. The sample has about 140,000 clones, roughly 89% seen once. The entry originates in a study of control samples from healthy donors and cancer patients. The CDR3 loop spans 15 amino acids. Per the germline V gene, CDR1 is KGHSH and CDR2 is LQKENI. The ends were cut back, 8 bases at V and 4 bases at J, with 17 bases in the middle. The receptor's source is a young man in good health. Material for sequencing was blood. This sequence joins TRBV18 and TRBJ2-2; D gene ambiguous. The CDR3 loop is CASAPQPVGTGELFF. For the CDR3, the DNA is TGTGCCAGCGCCCCACAGCCAGTGGGCACCGGGGAGCTGTTTTTT.